A selection of T cell receptor beta chains follows, all from one sample in a study of cytomegalovirus exposure and HLA in healthy donors. Generated by immunoSEQ multiplex PCR, the TCRdb table keeps only in-frame clones and is missing some. The profile shows about 200,000 clones, about 85% of them singletons. Sample: PBMCs. Every receptor here comes from a male donor in good health and CMV-seropositive. The CDR3 runs from the conserved cysteine through the conserved F or W. The D gene is left open where the match is weak. Clone size is shown for a subset of rows, as once, few, many or a class of expanded clone.

clone size	D gene	J gene	V gene	CDR3 protein	CDR3 DNA
once	NA	TRBJ1-2	TRBV18	CASSPNSGDYGYTF	TGTGCCAGCTCACCGAACTCAGGGGACTATGGCTACACCTTC
few	NA	TRBJ1-5	TRBV29-1	CSVVTGAAFSNQPQHF	TGCAGCGTTGTAACTGGGGCCGCCTTTAGCAATCAGCCCCAGCATTTT
NA	TRBD2	TRBJ2-6	TRBV27	CATRTSASGANVLTF	TGTGCCACCAGGACTAGCGCCAGCGGGGCCAACGTCCTGACTTTC
NA	NA	TRBJ2-5	TRBV4-1	CASSQGGTQYF	TGCGCCAGCAGCCAGGGAGGAACCCAGTACTTC
NA	NA	TRBJ1-6	TRBV7-6	CASSASGDSPLHF	TGTGCCAGCAGCGCCAGCGGAGATTCACCCCTCCACTTT
once	NA	TRBJ2-3	TRBV27	CASSSDSGKTDTQYF	TGTGCCAGCAGTTCCGATAGCGGTAAAACAGATACGCAGTATTTT
few	NA	TRBJ2-5	TRBV9	CASSYSAGSGETQYF	TGTGCCAGCAGCTATTCGGCGGGGTCGGGGGAGACCCAGTACTTC
NA	TRBD2	TRBJ2-5	TRBV7-3	CASSLGPAAGGPSETQYF	TGTGCCAGCAGCTTAGGCCCAGCGGCGGGGGGGCCATCAGAGACCCAGTACTTC
NA	TRBD1	TRBJ2-7	TRBV6-5	CASSSRGPTYEQYF	TGTGCCAGCAGTTCCAGGGGGCCTACCTACGAGCAGTACTTC
NA	NA	TRBJ1-2	TRBV2	CASSEQGRADYGYTF	TGTGCCAGCAGTGAACAGGGAAGGGCTGACTATGGCTACACCTTC
NA	NA	TRBJ1-1	TRBV10-3	CAISEPQGMNTEAFF	TGTGCCATCAGTGAGCCCCAGGGGATGAACACTGAAGCTTTCTTT
NA	NA	TRBJ1-1	TRBV6-1	CASNEAGLGETEAFF	TGTGCCAGCAACGAAGCAGGGCTAGGGGAAACTGAAGCTTTCTTT
NA	TRBD2	TRBJ2-3	TRBV4-3	CASSRLAGGADTQYF	TGCGCCAGCAGCCGCTTAGCGGGGGGGGCAGATACGCAGTATTTT
NA	NA	TRBJ1-1	TRBV6-5	CASRLDRLNTEAFF	TGTGCCAGCAGATTGGACAGACTGAACACTGAAGCTTTCTTT
once	NA	TRBJ1-1	TRBV4-1	CASSQELRGYTEAFF	TGCGCCAGCAGCCAAGAATTAAGGGGGTACACTGAAGCTTTCTTT
NA	TRBD2	TRBJ2-2	TRBV6-5	CATSSREGRTGELFF	TGTGCCACCTCTTCAAGGGAGGGACGAACCGGGGAGCTGTTTTTT
NA	TRBD1	TRBJ2-7	TRBV5-6	CASSLTGTGASYEQYF	TGTGCCAGCAGCCTGACCGGGACAGGGGCGTCATACGAGCAGTACTTC
NA	NA	TRBJ2-7	TRBV6-6	CASKRDEQYF	TGTGCCAGCAAGCGAGACGAGCAGTACTTC
NA	TRBD1	TRBJ1-5	TRBV7-9	CASSPDRASNQPQHF	TGTGCCAGCAGCCCCGACAGGGCTAGCAATCAGCCCCAGCATTTT
NA	NA	TRBJ2-7	TRBV19	CASRGAFSYEQYF	TGTGCCAGTAGGGGGGCGTTCTCCTACGAGCAGTACTTC
NA	NA	TRBJ1-2	TRBV28	CASSLPRGNGYTF	TGTGCCAGCAGTTTACCCAGGGGAAATGGCTACACCTTC
NA	NA	TRBJ1-3	TRBV27	CASSSVIGGFGNTIYF	TGTGCCAGCAGTTCCGTTATCGGGGGTTTTGGAAACACCATATATTTT
NA	NA	TRBJ2-1	TRBV5-6	CASSFGVPGYNEQFF	TGTGCCAGCAGCTTTGGCGTCCCGGGCTACAATGAGCAGTTCTTC
NA	NA	TRBJ2-7	TRBV5-8	CASSHRGPFEQYF	TGTGCCAGCAGCCATAGGGGTCCATTCGAGCAGTACTTC
NA	NA	TRBJ1-5	TRBV28	CASSLSQGFQPQHF	TGTGCCAGCAGTTTATCTCAGGGATTTCAGCCCCAGCATTTT
NA	TRBD1	TRBJ1-5	TRBV19	CASSMGQVNQPQHF	TGTGCCAGTAGCATGGGACAGGTCAATCAGCCCCAGCATTTT
NA	NA	TRBJ2-1	TRBV2	CASTSLSNEQFF	TGTGCCAGCACTTCCTTGTCTAATGAGCAGTTCTTC
NA	NA	TRBJ2-1	TRBV7-9	CASRRTGGAENEQFF	TGTGCCAGCAGACGTACAGGGGGGGCGGAGAATGAGCAGTTCTTC
NA	NA	TRBJ2-2	TRBV19	CASSIRGSGTGELFF	TGTGCCAGTAGTATTCGCGGGTCGGGCACCGGGGAGCTGTTTTTT
NA	NA	TRBJ2-7	TRBV7-2	CASSLEGTSGEQYF	TGTGCCAGCAGCTTAGAAGGCACTAGTGGCGAGCAGTACTTC
NA	NA	TRBJ1-5	TRBV19	CASSTTGLSGNQPQHF	TGTGCCAGTAGTACCACAGGGTTGAGCGGCAATCAGCCCCAGCATTTT
NA	TRBD1	TRBJ1-3	TRBV19	CASTTGQGAFGNTIYF	TGTGCCAGTACAACAGGACAGGGAGCGTTTGGAAACACCATATATTTT
NA	NA	TRBJ2-2	TRBV7-8	CASSFRLPNTGELFF	TGTGCCAGCAGCTTCAGACTACCGAACACCGGGGAGCTGTTTTTT
NA	TRBD2	TRBJ2-3	TRBV27	CASTLSGGADTQYF	TGTGCCAGCACCCTTTCCGGGGGGGCAGATACGCAGTATTTT
NA	NA	TRBJ2-5	TRBV9	CASSVGTLGETQYF	TGTGCCAGCAGCGTCGGGACACTCGGAGAGACCCAGTACTTC
NA	NA	TRBJ1-5	TRBV5-1	CASSLGLTGDQPQHF	TGCGCCAGCAGCTTGGGACTCACTGGCGATCAGCCCCAGCATTTT
few	NA	TRBJ2-2	TRBV19	CASQKGLNTGELFF	TGTGCCAGTCAAAAGGGACTGAACACCGGGGAGCTGTTTTTT
NA	NA	TRBJ2-7	TRBV7-9	CASSPPAYEQYF	TGTGCCAGCAGCCCCCCGGCCTACGAGCAGTACTTC
NA	TRBD1	TRBJ2-7	TRBV4-1	CASSHPGQPYEQYF	TGCGCCAGCAGCCACCCGGGACAGCCCTACGAGCAGTACTTC
once	TRBD2	TRBJ2-1	TRBV4-2	CASSSGTSGITYNEQFF	TGTGCCAGCAGCTCCGGGACTAGCGGGATCACCTACAATGAGCAGTTCTTC
once	TRBD1	TRBJ2-7	TRBV4-1	CASSQAHRGTYEQYF	TGCGCCAGCAGCCAAGCCCACAGGGGAACCTACGAGCAGTACTTC
NA	TRBD1	TRBJ1-5	TRBV23-1	CASSENSGTGNQPQHF	TGCGCCAGCAGTGAAAATTCCGGGACAGGGAACCAGCCCCAGCATTTT
NA	TRBD1	TRBJ1-2	TRBV4-1	CASSISTGGLGYTF	TGCGCCAGCAGCATTTCGACAGGGGGTTTGGGCTACACCTTC
once	TRBD2	TRBJ2-7	TRBV5-4	CASSTGLAASYEQYF	TGTGCCAGCAGCACGGGACTAGCGGCTTCCTACGAGCAGTACTTC
NA	NA	TRBJ2-5	TRBV7-7	CASSPQLYQETQYF	TGTGCTAGCAGCCCCCAGTTGTACCAAGAGACCCAGTACTTC
NA	TRBD2	TRBJ2-5	TRBV15	CATSPGTSGMETQYF	TGTGCCACCAGCCCGGGAACTAGCGGGATGGAGACCCAGTACTTC
NA	NA	TRBJ1-2	TRBV6-5	CATYLPGAGVYGYTF	TGTGCCACCTACCTTCCGGGGGCGGGAGTCTATGGCTACACCTTC
NA	NA	TRBJ2-2	TRBV7-3	CASSFNQGSGELFF	TGTGCCAGCAGCTTCAACCAGGGGTCCGGGGAGCTGTTTTTT
NA	NA	TRBJ2-7	TRBV6-5	CASSRRGNNEQYF	TGTGCCAGCAGTCGCAGGGGAAACAACGAGCAGTACTTC
NA	NA	TRBJ1-4	TRBV2	CASSEGPVGKLFF	TGTGCCAGCAGTGAGGGCCCGGTTGGTAAACTGTTTTTT
NA	TRBD1	TRBJ2-1	TRBV4-3	CASSQAYRDRGNEQFF	TGCGCCAGCAGCCAAGCGTACCGGGACAGGGGTAATGAGCAGTTCTTC
once	NA	TRBJ2-1	TRBV5-4	CASSLGEESYNEQFF	TGTGCCAGCAGCTTGGGAGAAGAGTCCTACAATGAGCAGTTCTTC
NA	NA	TRBJ1-4	TRBV5-1	CASSLAGDNRGEKLFF	TGCGCCAGCAGCTTGGCCGGCGACAATCGGGGGGAAAAACTGTTTTTT
few	NA	TRBJ2-5	TRBV2	CASSDRGRETQYF	TGTGCCAGCAGTGACCGAGGGCGGGAGACCCAGTACTTC
NA	TRBD1	TRBJ1-6	TRBV19	CASSTPDRGWSPLHF	TGTGCCAGTAGTACCCCGGACAGGGGATGGTCACCCCTCCACTTT
NA	TRBD2	TRBJ2-3	TRBV28	CASSLSSGMTDTQYF	TGTGCCAGCAGTTTAAGTAGCGGGATGACAGATACGCAGTATTTT
NA	NA	TRBJ1-1	TRBV2	CASSAGLLGPEAFF	TGTGCCAGCAGCGCGGGTCTCCTTGGGCCTGAAGCTTTCTTT